This T cell receptor (beta chain) was sequenced for a study of blood T cell repertoires in COVID-19. Across the study: The analysed material was cDNA or gDNA that came from T cells, B-cell-depleted T cells, or PBMCs.

Source study methods: Amplification of reference gene primers provided the estimated nucleated cell counts. Generated by immunoSEQ multiplex PCR, the TCRdb table keeps only in-frame clones and is missing some. That table is the source of V, J and clone size, and D and trimming were worked out from the DNA. The sample lists 300,000 to 400,000 clones; approximately 90% were seen once. Participants were aged about 18 to 100 years from around 24 US areas. Cohort 3 recovered donors had two negative PCRs, clearance, or symptom resolution. Germline CDR1 SGHTA, CDR2 FQGNSA. The CDR3 is made up of 14 amino acids. V trimming: 5 bases; J trimming: 3 bases; junction bases outside the gene matches: 5.

Sample: PBMCs or T cells enriched from blood (not recorded which). The sequence came from a man aged 18 to 29 who had recovered from COVID-19. V and J are TRBV7-2 and TRBJ2-3; 7 bases agree with TRBD1. CDR3: CASSPTGATDTQYF. The CDR3 region has the DNA TGTGCCAGCAGCCCTACAGGGGCGACAGATACGCAGTATTTT.